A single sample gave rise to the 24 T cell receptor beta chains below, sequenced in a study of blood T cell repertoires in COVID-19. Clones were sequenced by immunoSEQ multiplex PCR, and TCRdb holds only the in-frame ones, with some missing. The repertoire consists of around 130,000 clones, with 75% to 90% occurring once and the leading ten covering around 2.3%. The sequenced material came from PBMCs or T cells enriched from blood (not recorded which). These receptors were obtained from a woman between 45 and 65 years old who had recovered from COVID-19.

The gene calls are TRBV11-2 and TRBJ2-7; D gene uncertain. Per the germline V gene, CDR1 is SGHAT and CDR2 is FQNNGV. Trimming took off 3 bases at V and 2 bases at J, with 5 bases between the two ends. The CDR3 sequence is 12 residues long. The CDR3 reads CASSFLPYEQYF. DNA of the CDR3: TGTGCCAGCAGCTTCCTCCCCTACGAGCAGTACTTC.

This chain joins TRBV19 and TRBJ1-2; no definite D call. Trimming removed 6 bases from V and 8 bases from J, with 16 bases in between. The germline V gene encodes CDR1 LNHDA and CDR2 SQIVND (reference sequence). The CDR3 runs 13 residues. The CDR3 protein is CASSPDQAIGYTF. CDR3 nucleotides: TGTGCCAGTAGCCCAGATCAGGCGATCGGCTACACCTTC.

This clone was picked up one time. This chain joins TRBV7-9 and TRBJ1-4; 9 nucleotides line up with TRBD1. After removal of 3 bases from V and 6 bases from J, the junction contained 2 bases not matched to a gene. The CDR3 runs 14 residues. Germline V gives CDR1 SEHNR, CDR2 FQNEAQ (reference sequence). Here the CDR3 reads CASSLRTGDEKLFF. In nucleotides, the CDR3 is TGTGCCAGCAGCTTGAGGACAGGGGATGAAAAACTGTTTTTT.

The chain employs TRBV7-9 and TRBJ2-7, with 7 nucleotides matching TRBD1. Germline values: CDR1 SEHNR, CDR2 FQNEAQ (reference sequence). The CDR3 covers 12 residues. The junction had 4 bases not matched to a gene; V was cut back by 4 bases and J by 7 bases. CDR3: CASSYRGLEQYF. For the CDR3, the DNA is TGTGCCAGCAGCTATAGGGGGCTTGAGCAGTACTTC.

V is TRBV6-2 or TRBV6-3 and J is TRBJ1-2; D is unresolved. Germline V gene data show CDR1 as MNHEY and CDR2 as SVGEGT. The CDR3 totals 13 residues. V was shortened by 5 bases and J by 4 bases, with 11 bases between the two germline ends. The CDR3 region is CASSQTTSYGYTF. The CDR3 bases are TGTGCCAGCAGTCAGACGACAAGCTATGGCTACACCTTC.

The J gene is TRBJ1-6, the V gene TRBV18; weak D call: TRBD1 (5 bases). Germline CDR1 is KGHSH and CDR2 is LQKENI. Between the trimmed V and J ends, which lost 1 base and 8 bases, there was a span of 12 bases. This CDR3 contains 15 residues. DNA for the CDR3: TGTGCCAGCTCACCACTCCAGGGTTACGATTCACCCCTCCACTTT. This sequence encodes CASSPLQGYDSPLHF.

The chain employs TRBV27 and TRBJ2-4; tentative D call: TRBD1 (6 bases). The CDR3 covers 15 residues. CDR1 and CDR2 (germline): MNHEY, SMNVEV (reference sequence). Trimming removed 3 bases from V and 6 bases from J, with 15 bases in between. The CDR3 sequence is CASSFGQGTRNIQYF. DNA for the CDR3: TGTGCCAGCAGTTTCGGTCAGGGGACCCGAAACATTCAGTACTTC.

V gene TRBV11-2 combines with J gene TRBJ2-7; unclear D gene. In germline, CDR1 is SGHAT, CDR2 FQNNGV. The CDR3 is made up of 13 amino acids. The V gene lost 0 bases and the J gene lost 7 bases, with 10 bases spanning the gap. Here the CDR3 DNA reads TGTGCCAGCAGCTTAGATTTCGACGGGGAGCAGTACTTC. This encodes CASSLDFDGEQYF.

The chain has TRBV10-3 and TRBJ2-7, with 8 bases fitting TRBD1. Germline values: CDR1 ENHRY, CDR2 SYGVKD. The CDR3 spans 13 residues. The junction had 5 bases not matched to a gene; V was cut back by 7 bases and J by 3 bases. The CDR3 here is CAITGTGSYEQYF. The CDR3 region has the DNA TGTGCCATCACCGGGACAGGAAGCTACGAGCAGTACTTC.

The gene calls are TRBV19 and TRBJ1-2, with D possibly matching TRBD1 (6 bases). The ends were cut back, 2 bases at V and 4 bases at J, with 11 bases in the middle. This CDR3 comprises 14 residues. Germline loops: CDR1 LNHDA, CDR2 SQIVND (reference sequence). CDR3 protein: CASSITTGLYGYTF. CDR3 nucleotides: TGTGCCAGTAGTATAACGACAGGTCTCTATGGCTACACCTTC. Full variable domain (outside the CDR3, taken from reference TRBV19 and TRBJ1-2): DGGITQSPKYLFRKEGQNVTLSCEQNLNHDAMYWYRQDPGQGLRLIYYSQIVNDFQKGDIAEGYSVSREKKESFPLTVTSAQKNPTAFYLCASSITTGLYGYTFGSGTRLTVV.

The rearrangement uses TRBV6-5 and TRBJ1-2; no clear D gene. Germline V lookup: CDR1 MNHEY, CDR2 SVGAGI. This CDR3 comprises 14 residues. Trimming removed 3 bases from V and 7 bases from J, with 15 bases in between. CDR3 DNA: TGTGCCAGCAGTTATTACGGGTTCTCCGGTGGCTACACCTTC. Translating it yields CASSYYGFSGGYTF.

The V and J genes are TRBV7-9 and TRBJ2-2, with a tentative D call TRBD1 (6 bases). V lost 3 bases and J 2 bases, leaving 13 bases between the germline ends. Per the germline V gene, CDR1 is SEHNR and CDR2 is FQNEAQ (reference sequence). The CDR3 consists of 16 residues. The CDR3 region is CASSFTTGANTGELFF. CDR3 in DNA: TGTGCCAGCAGCTTCACGACAGGCGCAAACACCGGGGAGCTGTTTTTT.

CDR3 DNA: TGTGCCAGTAGCAAAACTAAACAGGGGTTCCCTGGCGGAGGGACCCAGTACTTC. This encodes CASSKTKQGFPGGGTQYF. The chain joins TRBV19 to TRBJ2-5, with 7 bases aligning to TRBD1. CDR3 size: 18 residues. Germline assignment: CDR1 LNHDA and CDR2 SQIVND (reference sequence). V gave up 6 bases and J gave up 7 bases; unmatched junction bases: 23.

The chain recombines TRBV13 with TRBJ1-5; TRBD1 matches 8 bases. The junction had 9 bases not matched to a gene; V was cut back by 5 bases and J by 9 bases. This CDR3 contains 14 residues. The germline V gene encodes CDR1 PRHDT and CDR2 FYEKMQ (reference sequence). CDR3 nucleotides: TGTGCCAGCAGCACCAGGGGGACAGGTCGGCCCCAGCATTTT. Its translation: CASSTRGTGRPQHF.

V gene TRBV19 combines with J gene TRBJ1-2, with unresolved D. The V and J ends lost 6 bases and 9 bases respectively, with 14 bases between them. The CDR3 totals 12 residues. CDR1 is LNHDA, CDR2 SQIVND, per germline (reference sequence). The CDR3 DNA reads TGTGCCAGTAGCCCTGGACCCGGGAGCTACACCTTC. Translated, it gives CASSPGPGSYTF. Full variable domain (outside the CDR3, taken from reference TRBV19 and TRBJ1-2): DGGITQSPKYLFRKEGQNVTLSCEQNLNHDAMYWYRQDPGQGLRLIYYSQIVNDFQKGDIAEGYSVSREKKESFPLTVTSAQKNPTAFYLCASSPGPGSYTFGSGTRLTVV.

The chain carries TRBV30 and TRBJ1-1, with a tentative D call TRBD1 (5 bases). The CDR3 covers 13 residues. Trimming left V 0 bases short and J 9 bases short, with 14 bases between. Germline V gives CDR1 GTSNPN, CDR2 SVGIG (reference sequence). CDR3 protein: CAWSVLSGGKAFF. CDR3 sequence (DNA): TGTGCCTGGAGTGTACTATCCGGGGGGAAAGCTTTCTTT. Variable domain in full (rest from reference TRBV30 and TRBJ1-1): SQTIHQWPATLVQPVGSPLSLECTVEGTSNPNLYWYRQAAGRGLQLLFYSVGIGQISSEVPQNLSASRPQDRQFILSSKKLLLSDSGFYLCAWSVLSGGKAFFGQGTRLTVV.

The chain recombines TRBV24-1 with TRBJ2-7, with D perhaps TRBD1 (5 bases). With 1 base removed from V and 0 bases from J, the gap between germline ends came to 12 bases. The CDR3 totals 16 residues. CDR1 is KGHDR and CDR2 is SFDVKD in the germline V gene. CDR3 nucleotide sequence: TGTGCCACCAGTGATTTAGGGGCGTCAAGCTCCTACGAGCAGTACTTC. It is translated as CATSDLGASSSYEQYF.

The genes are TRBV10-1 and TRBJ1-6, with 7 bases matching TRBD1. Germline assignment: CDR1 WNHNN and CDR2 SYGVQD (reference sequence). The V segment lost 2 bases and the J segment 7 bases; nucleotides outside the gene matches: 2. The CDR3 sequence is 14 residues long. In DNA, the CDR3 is TGCGCCAGCAGTGAGGGACAGGTCAATTCACCCCTCCACTTT. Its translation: CASSEGQVNSPLHF.

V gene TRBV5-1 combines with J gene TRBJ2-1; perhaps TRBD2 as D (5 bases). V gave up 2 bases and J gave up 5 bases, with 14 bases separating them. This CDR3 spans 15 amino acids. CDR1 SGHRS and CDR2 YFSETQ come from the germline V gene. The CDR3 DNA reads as TGCGCCAGCAGCTTTCGCGGGCTCCTCAACAATGAGCAGTTCTTC. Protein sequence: CASSFRGLLNNEQFF.

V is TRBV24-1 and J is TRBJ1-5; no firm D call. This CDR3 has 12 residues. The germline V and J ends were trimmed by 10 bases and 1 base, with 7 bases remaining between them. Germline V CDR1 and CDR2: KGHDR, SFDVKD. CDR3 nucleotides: TGTGCCACGAGACTGAGCAATCAGCCCCAGCATTTT. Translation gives CATRLSNQPQHF.

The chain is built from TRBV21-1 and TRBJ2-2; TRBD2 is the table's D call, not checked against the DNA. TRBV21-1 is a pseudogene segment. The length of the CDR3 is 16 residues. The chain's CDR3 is CASSKVGRRRTGELFF. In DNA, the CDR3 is TGTGCCAGCAGCAAAGTAGGCCGGCGGCGCACCGGGGAGCTGTTTTTT.

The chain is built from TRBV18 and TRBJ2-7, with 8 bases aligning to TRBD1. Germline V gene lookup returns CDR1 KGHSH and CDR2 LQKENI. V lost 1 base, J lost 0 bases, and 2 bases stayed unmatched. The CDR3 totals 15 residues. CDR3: CASSPLGTGSYEQYF. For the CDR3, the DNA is TGTGCCAGCTCACCACTTGGGACAGGCTCCTACGAGCAGTACTTC.

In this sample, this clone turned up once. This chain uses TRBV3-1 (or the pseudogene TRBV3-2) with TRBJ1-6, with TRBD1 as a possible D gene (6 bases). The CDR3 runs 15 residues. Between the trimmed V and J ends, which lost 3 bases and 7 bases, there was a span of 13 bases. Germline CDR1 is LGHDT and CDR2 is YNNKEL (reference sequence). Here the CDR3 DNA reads TGTGCCAGCAGCCAGGGCCGACAGGAGAATTCACCCCTCCACTTT. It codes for CASSQGRQENSPLHF.

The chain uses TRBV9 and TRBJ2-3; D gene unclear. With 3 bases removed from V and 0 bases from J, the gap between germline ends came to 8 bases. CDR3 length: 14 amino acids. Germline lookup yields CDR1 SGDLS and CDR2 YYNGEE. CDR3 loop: CASSGTVSTDTQYF. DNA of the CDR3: TGTGCCAGCAGCGGAACAGTTAGCACAGATACGCAGTATTTT.